This T cell receptor beta chain was found in a study of PD-1 blockade in classical Hodgkin lymphoma. Profiling relied on immunoSEQ multiplex PCR, and the TCRdb table lists in-frame clones only, not all of them. This sample has about 28,000 clones, with almost 90% found just once. This CDR3 has 16 amino acids. The J segment lost 4 bases and the V segment lost 7 bases, leaving 12 bases of the junction unmatched. CDR1 GTSNPN and CDR2 SVGIG come from the germline V gene (reference sequence). Every single patient, without exception, relapsed after autologous stem cell transplantation, and brentuximab vedotin exposure varied. The authors enriched CD8+ T cells from thawed PBMCs via magnetic negative selection.

V is TRBV30 and J is TRBJ2-7, with TRBD2 matching over 14 bases. The sequenced sample was CD8+ T cells from blood, obtained at baseline. The receptor comes from a human donor with classical Hodgkin lymphoma. The CDR3 region has the DNA TGTGCCTCCACCCCAGGACTAGCGGGGGGAGGGTACGAGCAGTACTTC. It specifies CASTPGLAGGGYEQYF. Variable domain in full (rest from reference TRBV30 and TRBJ2-7): SQTIHQWPATLVQPVGSPLSLECTVEGTSNPNLYWYRQAAGRGLQLLFYSVGIGQISSEVPQNLSASRPQDRQFILSSKKLLLSDSGFYLCASTPGLAGGGYEQYFGPGTRLTVT.